This T cell receptor beta chain comes out of a study of shared clonotypes between healthy human individuals. Notes on the study in general: Sharing across a few donors was seen in around 5% of naive CD4 clonotypes. Large sequencing depth failed to make sorted-subset sequencing complete, rarefaction showed.

The CDR3 is 15 amino acids. CDR1 is GTSNPN, CDR2 SVGIG, per germline (reference sequence). V shed 8 bases and J 4 bases; nucleotides not matched to a gene: 14. Produced via immunoSEQ multiplex PCR; TCRdb's table is partial and in-frame only. The data contain 2,100,000 or so clones, approximately 95% of them singletons. Concerning this clone: The antigen is unknown.

The chain is built from TRBV30 and TRBJ1-2, with 9 bases lining up with TRBD1. The sequence came from a man between 18 and 35 years old in good health. Sequencing was carried out using naive CD4+ T cells sorted from blood. As to subset: CD45RA+ positively selected. CDR3 coding DNA: TGTGCCCGAGTTGGACAGGGGACGGGGACCTATGGCTACACCTTC. Residues: CARVGQGTGTYGYTF. Filled out from reference TRBV30 and TRBJ1-2, the complete variable domain reads SQTIHQWPATLVQPVGSPLSLECTVEGTSNPNLYWYRQAAGRGLQLLFYSVGIGQISSEVPQNLSASRPQDRQFILSSKKLLLSDSGFYLCARVGQGTGTYGYTFGSGTRLTVV.